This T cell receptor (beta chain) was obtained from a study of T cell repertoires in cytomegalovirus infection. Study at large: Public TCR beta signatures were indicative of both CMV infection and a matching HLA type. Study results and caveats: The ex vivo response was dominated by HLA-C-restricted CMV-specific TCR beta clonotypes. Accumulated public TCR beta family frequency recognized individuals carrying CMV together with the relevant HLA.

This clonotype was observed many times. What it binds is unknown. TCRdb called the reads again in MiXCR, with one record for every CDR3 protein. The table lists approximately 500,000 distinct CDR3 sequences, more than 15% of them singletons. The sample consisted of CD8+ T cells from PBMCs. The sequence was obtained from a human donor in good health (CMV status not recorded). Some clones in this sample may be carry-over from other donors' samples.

The CDR3 sequence: CASSPLGVGGNTIYF. The DNA for the CDR3 is TGTGCCAGTAGCCCCCTCGGGGTGGGCGGAAACACCATATATTTT. V is TRBV19 and J is TRBJ1-3; D is ambiguous. Germline V lookup: CDR1 LNHDA, CDR2 SQIVND (reference sequence). The V end lost 6 bases, the J end lost 4 bases, and 16 bases lay between the germline ends. CDR3 size: 15 residues.